These T cell receptor beta chains were read from a single sample in a study of blood T cells in healthy people across ages. TCRdb re-analysed the 5' RACE reads in MiXCR, keeping a single row per CDR3 protein. The sample holds 1.4 million or so distinct CDR3 sequences, approximately 43% seen once. The sequenced sample consisted of blood. The receptors here all came from a woman aged 18 to 35 in good health. The CDR3 runs from the conserved cysteine through the conserved F or W. The order of the fields is clone size, D gene, V gene, J gene, CDR3 DNA, CDR3 protein. The D gene is left open where the match is weak. Clone size is shown for a subset of rows, as once, few, many or a class of expanded clone.

NA	NA	TRBV2	TRBJ2-7	TGTGCCAGCAGTGGAGCCGAGCAGTACTTC	CASSGAEQYF
many	NA	TRBV29-1	TRBJ2-1	TGCAGCGTTGTACGTAGCGGAGCAGAGCAGTTCTTC	CSVVRSGAEQFF
few	NA	TRBV12-3/TRBV12-4	TRBJ1-1	TGTGCCAGCAGTTTAGCGCCGGGGAGAACTGAAGCTTTCTTT	CASSLAPGRTEAFF
NA	NA	TRBV6-2/TRBV6-3	TRBJ1-2	TGTGCCAGCAGTGACCGGGACAACTATGGCTACACCTTC	CASSDRDNYGYTF
many	NA	TRBV12-3/TRBV12-4	TRBJ2-7	TGTGCCAGCAGTTCAGGTGGGGGCACCTACGAGCAGTACTTC	CASSSGGGTYEQYF
NA	NA	TRBV7-2	TRBJ1-5	TGTGCCAGCAGCTTAGTCCCCACATATAGCAATCAGCCCCAGCATTTT	CASSLVPTYSNQPQHF
NA	NA	TRBV7-2	TRBJ2-3	TGTGCCAGCAGCTTAAGGGGGGTGTCCGATACGCAGTATTTT	CASSLRGVSDTQYF
NA	TRBD1	TRBV29-1	TRBJ2-1	TGCAGCGTTGATGGAGACAGGGGAGCCAAAAGCTCCTACAATGAGCAGTTCTTC	CSVDGDRGAKSSYNEQFF
few	TRBD1	TRBV12-3/TRBV12-4	TRBJ2-3	TGTGCCAGCAGTGCTCACAGGGGGCTGGACACAGATACGCAGTATTTT	CASSAHRGLDTDTQYF
NA	TRBD1	TRBV6-2/TRBV6-3	TRBJ1-1	TGTGCCAGCAGTGCGCCGGGACAGGGGCGTGAAGCTTTCTTT	CASSAPGQGREAFF
few	NA	TRBV4-3	TRBJ2-7	TGCGCCAGCAGCCTCGCCGCGGGGCGTGACTCCTACGAGCAGTACTTC	CASSLAAGRDSYEQYF
NA	NA	TRBV12-3/TRBV12-4	TRBJ2-1	TGTGCCAGCAGCGTTTCGGGCTGGAACAATGAGCAGTTCTTC	CASSVSGWNNEQFF
few	NA	TRBV28	TRBJ2-7	TGTGCCAGCAGTTTACAGGGTTGGGGGTACGAGCAGTACTTC	CASSLQGWGYEQYF
NA	TRBD2	TRBV27	TRBJ2-7	TGTGCCAGCAGTGTAAGCGGGGCCCACGAGCAGTACTTC	CASSVSGAHEQYF
few	NA	TRBV20-1	TRBJ1-2	TGCAGTGCAGGGACGGATGCTTATGGCTACACCTTC	CSAGTDAYGYTF
NA	NA	TRBV7-2	TRBJ2-4	TGTGCCAGCAGTCGAAGCGTAGGGAACATTCAGTACTTC	CASSRSVGNIQYF
NA	NA	TRBV3-1	TRBJ2-1	TGTGCCAGCAGGGACAGTAGCGGGCACTCCTACAATGAGCAGTTCTTC	CASRDSSGHSYNEQFF
NA	NA	TRBV7-3	TRBJ2-7	TGTGCCAGCGGCAGCGGGCCTGCCTACGAGCAGTACTTC	CASGSGPAYEQYF
NA	TRBD2	TRBV6-2/TRBV6-3	TRBJ2-3	TGTGCCAGCAGTTACGGGTTCGGCGGGAGGAGAACAGATACGCAGTATTTT	CASSYGFGGRRTDTQYF
NA	TRBD1	TRBV12-3/TRBV12-4	TRBJ2-3	TGTGCCAGCAGCCCCCCGTGGACAGGCCACAATTGGGAGCAGTATTTT	CASSPPWTGHNWEQYF
few	NA	TRBV5-4	TRBJ2-7	TGTGCCAGCAGCCCCATAGGGGCCTCCTACGAGCAGTACTTC	CASSPIGASYEQYF
few	NA	TRBV29-1	TRBJ1-1	TGCAGCGTTAAAGAGGACGGGAACACTGAAGCTTTCTTT	CSVKEDGNTEAFF
NA	TRBD2	TRBV20-1	TRBJ2-3	TGCAGTGCTAGACAAAGCGGGGGTAGCACAGATACGCAGTATTTT	CSARQSGGSTDTQYF
NA	TRBD2	TRBV5-1	TRBJ2-5	TGCGCCAGCAGCTTGGCACTAGCGGGGGGAAGAGAGACCCAGTACTTC	CASSLALAGGRETQYF
NA	NA	TRBV4-3	TRBJ2-1	TGCGCCAGCAGCCAAGAGCCCTTAGGGAATGAGCAGTTCTTC	CASSQEPLGNEQFF
few	TRBD2	TRBV6-2/TRBV6-3	TRBJ2-7	TGTGCCAGCAGTTTATACCCCCTAGCGGCTTCCTACGAGCAGTACTTC	CASSLYPLAASYEQYF
NA	NA	TRBV21-1	TRBJ1-1	TGTGCCAGGGACAGACGACCCCTGGACAGGGCCACTGAAGCTTTCTTT	CARDRRPLDRATEAFF
few	TRBD1	TRBV20-1	TRBJ1-4	TGCAGTGCTAGAGATGGGGGACAGGGTGAAAAACTGTTTTTT	CSARDGGQGEKLFF
NA	NA	TRBV28	TRBJ1-3	TGTGCCAGCAGTCACAGGGTTACTGGAAACACCATATATTTT	CASSHRVTGNTIYF
NA	NA	TRBV20-1	TRBJ2-7	TGCAGTGCTAGTTCAAAGCCAAAGGCCAGGGAATTGTCCTACGAGCAGTACTTC	CSASSKPKARELSYEQYF
few	NA	TRBV7-2	TRBJ2-7	TGTGCCAGCAGCTTAGCTGGTGTCAGATCCTACGAGCAGTACTTC	CASSLAGVRSYEQYF
NA	TRBD2	TRBV20-1	TRBJ2-3	TGCAGTGCTACCGGGACTAGAGAACCCACAGATACGCAGTATTTT	CSATGTREPTDTQYF
NA	TRBD1	TRBV25-1	TRBJ1-1	TGTGCCAGCAGTGACCGCAGGGGGGGGGCTTTCTTT	CASSDRRGGAFF
many	NA	TRBV12-3/TRBV12-4	TRBJ1-3	TGTGCCAGCAGTTTAAGAGGCTCTGGAAACACCATATATTTT	CASSLRGSGNTIYF
NA	NA	TRBV28	TRBJ1-4	TGTGCCAGCACGGGACCAGGGGATGAAAAACTGTTTTTT	CASTGPGDEKLFF
NA	NA	TRBV20-1	TRBJ2-7	TGCAGTGCTAGAGAGGTGGATTACGAGCAGTACTTC	CSAREVDYEQYF
few	TRBD1	TRBV27	TRBJ1-1	TGTGCCAGCACTATCGGGACAGGGGGGTCTGAAGCTTTCTTT	CASTIGTGGSEAFF
NA	TRBD2	TRBV20-1	TRBJ2-5	TGCAGTGCTAGAGACCTCCCGGCGGGAGTGTGGACCCAGTACTTC	CSARDLPAGVWTQYF
NA	NA	TRBV28	TRBJ1-4	TGTGCCAGGGCGCCCTCAAGAACTAATGAAAAACTGTTTTTT	CARAPSRTNEKLFF
once	TRBD1	TRBV24-1	TRBJ2-6	TGTGCCACCAGTGCCCAATACTACGACAGGGCTGGGGCCAACGTCCTGACTTTC	CATSAQYYDRAGANVLTF